The T cell receptor (beta chain) under discussion was sequenced for a study of PD-L1 blockade in urothelial cancer. TCRdb keeps only in-frame clones here, not all; method: immunoSEQ multiplex PCR. There are tens of thousands of clones in the sample; 70% to 90% occur only once, and 2.6% lies in the top ten. As to time point: peripheral blood 6 weeks after treatment start. Germline V gene lookup returns CDR1 GTSNPN and CDR2 SVGIG (reference sequence). The CDR3 is 12 amino acids. The V and J ends lost 5 bases and 0 bases respectively, with 5 bases between them. Sequenced here: PBMCs, sampled around atezolizumab (anti-PD-L1) treatment. The V gene is TRBV30, the J gene TRBJ2-1; D call uncertain. This sequence originates from a man between 65 and 85 years old with urothelial cancer. CDR3 DNA sequence: TGTGCCTGGGCGAGCTCCTACAATGAGCAGTTCTTC. The encoded protein is CAWASSYNEQFF.